This T cell receptor beta chain emerged from a study of cytomegalovirus exposure and HLA in healthy donors. Study-wide findings and caveats: Investigators reported 150 to 200 TCR beta chains as tied to cytomegalovirus.

Note on this clone: The antigen is unknown.

CDR3 length: 14 residues. Per germline, CDR1 SGHTA and CDR2 FQGNSA. With 5 bases removed from V and 7 bases from J, the gap between germline ends came to 17 bases. Use of 60 Vbeta and 13 Jbeta primers characterized the PCR. Generated by immunoSEQ multiplex PCR, the TCRdb table keeps only in-frame clones and is missing some. The sample contains around 150,000 clones, about 9.1% of which appear only once. This TCR came from a woman aged 40 to 50 in good health and CMV-seropositive. Sequences were obtained from PBMCs. The J gene is TRBJ1-1, the V gene TRBV7-2, with a tentative D call TRBD1 (6 bases). DNA for the CDR3: TGTGCCAGCAGCCCCACAGACAGGCCTATTGAAGCTTTCTTT. Residues: CASSPTDRPIEAFF.